The present T cell receptor beta chain was sequenced within a study of identical twins. This clonotype was detected only a few times. Its specificity is not known. TCRdb re-analysed the 5' RACE reads in MiXCR, keeping a single row per CDR3 protein. This repertoire shows 1.5 million to 2 million distinct CDR3 sequences, about 32% found once; its top ten account for about 0.27%. Study results and caveats: Models underestimated how often monozygotic twins shared out-of-frame TCR alpha.

The V gene's germline CDR1 is WNHNN and CDR2 SYGVQD (reference sequence). Trimming removed 0 bases from V and 7 bases from J, with 6 bases in between. The CDR3 extends over 12 amino acids. This chain joins TRBV10-1 and TRBJ1-2; D is unclear. What was sequenced was cord blood. The source is a newborn girl in good health. CDR3 in amino acids: CASSESGFGYTF. CDR3 DNA sequence: TGCGCCAGCAGTGAGTCAGGGTTTGGCTACACCTTC.